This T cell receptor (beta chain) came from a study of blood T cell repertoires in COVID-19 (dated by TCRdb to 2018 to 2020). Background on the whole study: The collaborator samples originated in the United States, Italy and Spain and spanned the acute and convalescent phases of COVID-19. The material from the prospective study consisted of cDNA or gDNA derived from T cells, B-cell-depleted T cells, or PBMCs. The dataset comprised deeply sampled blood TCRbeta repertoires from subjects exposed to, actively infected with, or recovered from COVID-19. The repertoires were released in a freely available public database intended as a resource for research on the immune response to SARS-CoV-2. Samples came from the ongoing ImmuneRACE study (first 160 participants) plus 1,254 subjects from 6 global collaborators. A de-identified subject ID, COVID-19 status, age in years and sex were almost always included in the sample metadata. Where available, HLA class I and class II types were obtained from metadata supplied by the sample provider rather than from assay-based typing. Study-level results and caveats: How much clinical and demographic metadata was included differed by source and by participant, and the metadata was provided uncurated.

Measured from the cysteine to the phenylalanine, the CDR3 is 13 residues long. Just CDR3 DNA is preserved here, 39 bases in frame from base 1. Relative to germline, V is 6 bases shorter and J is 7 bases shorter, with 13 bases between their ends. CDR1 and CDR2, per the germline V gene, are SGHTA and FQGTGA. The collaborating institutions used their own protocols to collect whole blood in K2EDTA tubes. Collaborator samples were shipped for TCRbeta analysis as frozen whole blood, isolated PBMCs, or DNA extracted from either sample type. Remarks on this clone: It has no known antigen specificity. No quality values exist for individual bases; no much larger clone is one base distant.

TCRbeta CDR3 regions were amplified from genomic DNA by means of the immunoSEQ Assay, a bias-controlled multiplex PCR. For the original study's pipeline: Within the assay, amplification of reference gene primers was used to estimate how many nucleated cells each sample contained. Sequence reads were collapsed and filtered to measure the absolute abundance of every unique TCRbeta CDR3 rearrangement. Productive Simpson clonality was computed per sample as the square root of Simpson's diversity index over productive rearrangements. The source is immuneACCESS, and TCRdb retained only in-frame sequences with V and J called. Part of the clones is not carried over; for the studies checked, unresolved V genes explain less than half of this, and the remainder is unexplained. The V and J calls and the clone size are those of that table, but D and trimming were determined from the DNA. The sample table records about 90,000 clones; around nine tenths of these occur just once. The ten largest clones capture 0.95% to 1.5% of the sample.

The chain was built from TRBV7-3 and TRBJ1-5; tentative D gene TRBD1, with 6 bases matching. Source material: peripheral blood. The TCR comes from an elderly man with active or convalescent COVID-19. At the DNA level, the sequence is TGTGCCAGCAGGGACAGACCCCAGCAGCCCCAGCATTTT. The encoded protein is CASRDRPQQPQHF.